This TCR beta chain was recovered during a study of T cell responses to AZD1222 COVID-19 vaccine (dated by TCRdb to the early 2020s). Regarding the research as a whole: TCR sequencing covered some 240 trial participants: 207 given two doses of AZD1222 and 26 given two doses of MenACWY control vaccine. Enrollment into the trials was organized by age into subgroups of 18-55, 56-69 and 70-plus years, and those subgroups contained roughly 140, 27 and 60 TCR-sequenced participants, respectively.

The CDR3 regions of human TCRbeta chains were analyzed by immunosequencing. From the authors' description of their analysis: Repertoire TCRs were matched against a reference library of SARS-CoV-2-specific TCRs generated with the MIRA antigen-specificity platform. Breadth was defined as the fraction of unique TCRs that were SARS-CoV-2-associated, and depth was defined as the fraction of total T cells that were SARS-CoV-2-associated. Using the MIRA data, every spike-specific TCR was mapped to the spike region that the TCR reacted to and assigned to either a CD4 or a CD8 class. Log10-transformed breadth and depth values were compared by one-way ANOVA with Sidak's multiple comparisons tests. Not all clones reach the TCRdb copy of this immuneACCESS table, which keeps in-frame sequences only. Checked studies attribute under half of the gap to unresolved V genes and leave the rest unexplained. D and trimming come from the DNA, and the V and J calls and clone size come from that table. The sample table contains around 120,000 clones; only one count was recorded for nearly 90% of them. The top ten hold over 2% of the sample.

The V end loses 6 bases and the J end loses 1 base, and a stretch of 12 bases separates them. From a lookup of the germline V gene, CDR1 and CDR2 are MNHEY and SVGAGI. Including cysteine and phenylalanine, the CDR3 has 14 amino acids. The only DNA kept is the CDR3, 42 bases in frame from the first base. As regards this clone: The antigen it recognizes is unknown. It has no much larger one-base neighbor in the sample; base qualities were not kept.

What the work shows at the level of the full study, not this receptor alone: The whole spike protein was spanned by vaccine-associated CD4 TCRs, and dominant responses were seen in regions 160-218 and 743-854. Most participants were white British and females outnumbered males, and the authors suggested that clonal diversity may have been underestimated. Reportedly, close to half of the unique spike-specific TCRs recognized epitopes lying outside the regions that are mutated in the B.1.351 and B.1.1.7 variants. In the small 56-69-year group, the increase in depth fell short of significance, most likely because of low power. A significant rise in spike-specific TCR breadth and depth was observed after two AZD1222 doses relative to day 0 and relative to MenACWY recipients. Conclusions about previously exposed vaccinees are limited, since just 5 to 7 AZD1222 recipients were seropositive for SARS-CoV-2 at baseline. Because no samples from the day 14 peak response were available, repertoires could be characterized only after the peak T cell response.

The time point label, as the study defines it: about 28 days (+/-7) after the second vaccine dose. Because spike-specific TCR depth and breadth did not differ between the two schedules, AZD1222 recipients who got a second dose at roughly 4 weeks were pooled with those who got a second dose at roughly 12 weeks. Vaccinee samples were obtained from the UK trials COV001 and COV002, which included a single-blind randomized controlled phase 2/3 trial of AZD1222 (ChAdOx1 nCoV-19) in healthy adults. Trial participant PBMC samples were collected at day 0 and day 28 after the second dose for TCRbeta chain sequencing.

Specimen: peripheral blood, collected 28 days after the second AZD1222 dose. The V and J segments used are TRBV6-5 and TRBJ2-5, with the D gene call left open. The sequence came from an adult who received the AZD1222 COVID-19 vaccine. The DNA is as follows: TGTGCCAGCAGGGACCCGAACGTCCAAGAGACCCAGTACTTC. It specifies CASRDPNVQETQYF.